The 31 T cell receptor beta chains below come from one sample, sequenced in a study of Graves' ophthalmopathy and Graves' hyperthyroidism. RNA transcripts provided the template for amplifying TCR beta CDR3 regions. After a first-round RT-PCR with HTBI primers, a second-round multiplex PCR was run. Using its own MiXCR run on the multiplex PCR reads, TCRdb lists one record per CDR3 protein. The sample has about 550,000 distinct CDR3 sequences, just under 40% seen once. The source material was peripheral blood or thyroid tissue (not recorded which). These receptor sequences come from an adult man with Graves' hyperthyroidism.

This clonotype was seen only a few times. With a much larger clone just one base away, this may be a read error. The rearrangement uses TRBV10-3 and TRBJ1-3; weak D call: TRBD1 (6 bases). The V gene's germline CDR1 is ENHRY and CDR2 SYGVKD. The CDR3 has 15 residues. CDR3 in amino acids: CAISFGGGSGDTIYF. Written as DNA, the CDR3 is TGTGCCATCAGTTTCGGGGGCGGCTCTGGAGACACCATATATTTT.

This clonotype was recorded many times. The rearrangement uses TRBV6-4 and TRBJ1-1; D is possibly TRBD1 (5 bases). The V gene lost 0 bases and the J gene lost 11 bases, with 13 bases spanning the gap. Germline CDR1 is MRHNA and CDR2 is SNTAGT. The CDR3 runs 13 residues. The CDR3 DNA follows: TGTGCCAGCAGTGACTCAGGGGACGTGAGGGCTTTCTTT. This sequence encodes CASSDSGDVRAFF.

This clonotype appeared many times. The V call is TRBV10-3, the J call TRBJ1-1; D is undetermined. The CDR3 is made up of 12 amino acids. Germline loops: CDR1 ENHRY, CDR2 SYGVKD. The V end lost 6 bases, the J end lost 1 base, and 6 bases lay between the germline ends. The CDR3 DNA sequence: TGTGCCATCAGAGTCGGGAACACTGAAGCTTTCTTT. Protein product: CAIRVGNTEAFF.

This clonotype came up a few times. This chain joins TRBV29-1 and TRBJ2-7; D possibly corresponds to TRBD2 (5 bases). The assigned J gene may be wrong: the sequence end matches TRBJ2-1 better. CDR3 length: 13 amino acids. Per the germline V gene, CDR1 is SQVTM and CDR2 is ANQGSEA. Written as DNA, the CDR3 is TGCAGCGTTTATCCACGAGGGCGCAATGAGCAGTTCTTC. Translation gives CSVYPRGRNEQFF.

Many counts were recorded for this clonotype. The V gene is TRBV6-5, the J gene TRBJ1-5; TRBD1 is a possible D gene (5 bases). The CDR3 totals 13 residues. Germline CDR1 reads MNHEY; CDR2 reads SVGAGI. Between the trimmed V and J ends, which lost 6 bases and 3 bases, there was a span of 9 bases. In nucleotides, the CDR3 is TGTGCCAGCAGAGGGACGGACAATCAGCCCCAGCATTTT. Amino acid sequence: CASRGTDNQPQHF.

This sequence joins TRBV6-1 and TRBJ1-6; D unclear. Trimming removed 8 bases at V and 1 base at J, with 18 bases between. This CDR3 is built from 17 residues. The germline V gene encodes CDR1 MNHNS and CDR2 SASEGT. CDR3 residues: CASSPLGRGSYNSPLHF. As DNA, the CDR3 is TGTGCCAGCTCACCTTTAGGGCGTGGATCCTATAATTCACCCCTCCACTTT.

This clonotype was counted at least ten times. The chain couples TRBV12-3 or TRBV12-4 to TRBJ2-7; D is undetermined. V was clipped by 2 bases and J by 1 base, with 9 bases between them. The CDR3 runs 14 residues. The CDR3 nucleotides are TGTGCCAGCAGTTTACGAGGAGCGTCCTACGAGCAGTACTTC. Amino acids: CASSLRGASYEQYF.

This clonotype was recorded at least ten times. This rearrangement joins TRBV20-1 to TRBJ2-2; the D call may be TRBD1 or TRBD2 (5 bases each). This CDR3 comprises 14 residues. Germline V gene sequence: CDR1 DFQATT, CDR2 SNEGSKA (reference sequence). Trimming took 5 bases from V and 1 from J, leaving 11 bases between them. In DNA form, the CDR3 reads TGCAGTGCTCCCCGGGACGGGAACACCGGGGAGCTGTTTTTT. Protein sequence: CSAPRDGNTGELFF.

This chain links TRBV7-8 with TRBJ1-1, with 9 bases identical to TRBD1. Trimming removed 5 bases from V and 10 bases from J; junction bases left unmatched: 5. The CDR3 spans 12 residues. Germline V CDR1 and CDR2: SGHVS, FQNEAQ. DNA of the CDR3: TGTGCCAGCAGCAGGGACAGGGTACCAGCTTTCTTT. Translation: CASSRDRVPAFF. Looking up the rest from reference TRBV7-8 and TRBJ1-1 gives the full variable domain: GAGVSQSPRYKVAKRGQDVALRCDPISGHVSLFWYQQALGQGPEFLTYFQNEAQLDKSGLPSDRFFAERPEGSVSTLKIQRTQQEDSAVYLCASSRDRVPAFFGQGTRLTVV.

This clonotype came up many times. The chain employs TRBV12-3 or TRBV12-4 and TRBJ1-5; tentatively, D is TRBD1 (5 bases). V lost 4 bases to trimming and J lost 7 bases, with 14 bases between them. This CDR3 has 14 amino acids. The CDR3 DNA is TGTGCCAGCAGTTCAGGGTCTAGCGACCAGCCCCAGCATTTT. Its protein product is CASSSGSSDQPQHF.

This clonotype was counted many times. V usage is TRBV14 and J usage is TRBJ1-1; D call uncertain. With 1 base removed from V and 0 bases from J, the gap between germline ends came to 9 bases. This CDR3 region has 15 residues. Per germline, CDR1 SGHDN and CDR2 FVKESK. CDR3: CASSQAGQMNTEAFF. CDR3 DNA sequence: TGTGCCAGCAGCCAAGCCGGGCAAATGAACACTGAAGCTTTCTTT.

This chain uses TRBV20-1 with TRBJ2-7; D may be TRBD1 (5 bases). CDR1 is DFQATT and CDR2 is SNEGSKA in the germline V gene (reference sequence). The CDR3 runs to 15 residues. The V end was cut by 2 bases, the J end by 6 bases, with 20 bases between. Here the CDR3 reads CSARTRLWGGGEQYF. In DNA form, the CDR3 reads TGCAGTGCTAGAACCAGGCTTTGGGGCGGCGGCGAGCAGTACTTC.

This clonotype was detected a few times. V usage is TRBV29-1 and J usage is TRBJ1-4, with D tentatively TRBD1 (6 bases). Germline V gene data show CDR1 as SQVTM and CDR2 as ANQGSEA. The CDR3 is 12 residues long. Trimming stripped 8 bases from V and 6 bases from J, with 13 bases between. In nucleotides, the CDR3 is TGCAGCTTGGAGGCAGGGGATGAAAAACTGTTTTTT. It codes for CSLEAGDEKLFF. The whole variable domain, remainder taken from reference TRBV29-1 and TRBJ1-4, is SAVISQKPSRDICQRGTSLTIQCQVDSQVTMMFWYRQQPGQSLTLIATANQGSEATYESGFVIDKFPISRPNLTFSTLTVSNMSPEDSSIYLCSLEAGDEKLFFGSGTQLSVL.

This clonotype was observed many times. This rearrangement joins TRBV4-1 to TRBJ2-7; D is unresolved. Germline V gene lookup returns CDR1 MGHRA and CDR2 YSYEKL. The CDR3 is 13 residues long. V lost 1 base and J 5 bases, leaving 9 bases between the germline ends. CDR3 coding DNA: TGCGCCAGCAGCCAAGTTCCTCCGGACGAGCAGTACTTC. This codes for CASSQVPPDEQYF.

This rearrangement joins TRBV7-2 to TRBJ1-1, with 11 bases fitting TRBD1. CDR1 is SGHTA and CDR2 is FQGNSA in the germline V gene. V dropped 8 bases and J dropped 11; count of bases not matched to a gene: 16. This CDR3 has 15 residues. CDR3 loop: CASFGGGTGGNLAFF. CDR3 nucleotide sequence: TGTGCCAGCTTCGGGGGCGGGACAGGGGGTAATCTGGCTTTCTTT.

This clonotype appeared many times. The chain links TRBV15 to TRBJ2-7; D gene uncertain. The V end lost 10 bases, the J end lost 0 bases, and 13 bases lay between the germline ends. CDR1 is LNHNV and CDR2 is YYDKDF in the germline V gene (reference sequence). This CDR3 has 13 amino acids. The CDR3 bases are TGTGCCAGTGGAAACAGTGACTCCTACGAGCAGTACTTC. This gives the protein CASGNSDSYEQYF.

The chain links TRBV7-2 to TRBJ1-1; D unclear. V lost 6 bases and J 7 bases, leaving 12 bases between the germline ends. This CDR3 is 12 amino acids long. Germline V gene lookup returns CDR1 SGHTA and CDR2 FQGNSA. CDR3 residues: CASRLISGEAFF. In nucleotides, the CDR3 is TGTGCCAGCAGATTGATAAGTGGTGAAGCTTTCTTT.

The chain couples TRBV20-1 to TRBJ1-2, with D uncertain. V was pared by 5 bases and J by 4 bases, with 11 bases between. The CDR3 extends over 12 amino acids. The V gene's germline CDR1 is DFQATT and CDR2 SNEGSKA (reference sequence). The CDR3 DNA follows: TGCAGTGCTCAGGACGGAGGCTATGGCTACACCTTC. Amino acids: CSAQDGGYGYTF.

This chain uses TRBV7-9 with TRBJ1-1; D unclear. Germline values: CDR1 SEHNR, CDR2 FQNEAQ (reference sequence). The CDR3 runs to 15 residues. V dropped 1 base and J dropped 14 bases, with 23 bases sitting between them. CDR3 DNA sequence: TGTGCCAGCAGCTTAGTAGCGGTACTACACAATGAGCAGTTCTTT. Translating gives CASSLVAVLHNEQFF.

This clonotype was observed many times. The chain is built from TRBV6-5 and TRBJ2-7, with TRBD1 matching 7 bases. V lost 2 bases, J lost 1 base, and 8 bases stayed unmatched. The V gene's germline CDR1 is MNHEY and CDR2 SVGAGI. The CDR3 is made up of 16 amino acids. Here the CDR3 reads CASSYRDRVGSYEQYF. The CDR3 DNA reads TGTGCCAGCAGTTACAGAGACAGGGTTGGGTCCTACGAGCAGTACTTC.

Turning to this clonotype: Sequence at one end of the junction differs from germline and may be a read error. J is TRBJ2-7 and V is TRBV4-1; 8 bases match TRBD2. CDR3 length: 15 amino acids. Germline CDR1 MGHRA, CDR2 YSYEKL. CDR3 sequence (DNA): TGTGCCAGCAGCCAGGAGCGGGAGCGGTACAATGAGCAGTACTTC. This encodes CASSQERERYNEQYF.

The chain employs TRBV10-2 and TRBJ1-1, with D possibly matching TRBD1 (6 bases). Trimming removed 3 bases at V and 0 bases at J, with 26 bases between. This CDR3 is 20 amino acids long. The germline V gene has CDR1 WSHSY and CDR2 SAAADI. The CDR3 spells CASSEGHRGGRLGMNTEAFF. Here the CDR3 DNA reads TGCGCCAGCAGTGAAGGTCATCGCGGGGGGCGTTTGGGGATGAACACTGAAGCTTTCTTT.

The chain joins TRBV2 to TRBJ2-7; 7 bases are a match to TRBD2. The CDR3 extends over 15 amino acids. Germline V lookup: CDR1 SNHLY, CDR2 FYNNEI. Losses at the gene ends were 3 bases for V and 9 bases for J; bases not matched to a gene: 14. The CDR3 DNA reads as TGTGCCAGCAGTGATGGCCGGGGGGAGACCGCTACGCAGTACTTC. This translates into CASSDGRGETATQYF.

The rearrangement joins TRBV7-9 to TRBJ1-3; D ambiguous. The CDR3 spans 15 residues. Germline V CDR1 and CDR2: SEHNR, FQNEAQ (reference sequence). Trimming left V 3 bases short and J 2 bases short, with 11 bases between. The DNA for the CDR3 is TGTGCCAGCAGCTTGGAGACACTCCCTGGAAACACCATATATTTT. Its translation: CASSLETLPGNTIYF.

In regard to this clonotype: The conserved final phenylalanine or tryptophan is absent from the CDR3, which likely points to a read error. The DNA is omitted, as the CDR3 cannot be located on it reliably, and the CDR3 follows TCRdb's listing. The chain links TRBV12-3 or TRBV12-4 to TRBJ1-1. Both ends counted, the CDR3 spans 11 residues. This chain's CDR3 is CASSTGRDGFS.

This clonotype came up many times. CDR3 DNA: TGTGCCAGCAGCCTAGGGGCAGGGGCTGGCACTGAAGCTTTCTTT. Its protein product is CASSLGAGAGTEAFF. The chain employs TRBV7-8 and TRBJ1-1; perhaps TRBD1 as D (6 bases). CDR1 and CDR2 (germline): SGHVS, FQNEAQ. The V end lost 5 bases, the J end lost 4 bases, and 17 bases lay between the germline ends. The CDR3 totals 15 residues.

This clonotype came up a few times. The chain is built from TRBV9 and TRBJ2-2; the match to TRBD1 covers 9 bases. The junction had 6 bases not matched to a gene; V was cut back by 4 bases and J by 5 bases. The CDR3 totals 15 residues. Germline lookup yields CDR1 SGDLS and CDR2 YYNGEE. CDR3 sequence reads: CASSTQGAVTGELFF. In DNA, the CDR3 is TGTGCCAGCAGCACACAGGGGGCTGTTACCGGGGAGCTGTTTTTT.

This clonotype was observed many times. The chain links TRBV9 to TRBJ1-1, with 7 nucleotides matching TRBD1. The CDR3 runs to 15 residues. CDR1 is SGDLS, CDR2 YYNGEE, per germline. V was pared by 4 bases and J by 11 bases, with 17 bases of the junction left unmatched. This CDR3 reads CASSPGGGLQGSAFF. The CDR3, as DNA: TGTGCCAGCAGCCCTGGAGGGGGCCTACAGGGATCGGCTTTCTTT.

This clonotype was observed many times. The J gene is TRBJ1-1, the V gene TRBV5-1; D may be TRBD1 (6 bases). Trimming cost V 6 bases and J 0 bases, with 27 bases left between them. Germline CDR1 is SGHRS and CDR2 is YFSETQ. CDR3 size: 19 residues. CDR3 in DNA: TGCGCCAGCACCCTCGGTCAGGGGATCGGCCCGGACTTGAACACTGAAGCTTTCTTT. It yields the protein CASTLGQGIGPDLNTEAFF.

The chain couples TRBV4-1 to TRBJ1-1, with 7 bases matching TRBD1. The CDR3 runs to 18 residues. Germline CDR1 MGHRA, CDR2 YSYEKL. With 0 bases clipped from V and 4 bases from J, the junction kept 14 bases outside the gene matches. CDR3 amino acids: CASSQEAGGGVYGTEAFF. The CDR3 DNA reads TGCGCCAGCAGCCAAGAGGCAGGGGGGGGGGTTTATGGCACTGAAGCTTTCTTT.

This chain joins TRBV10-3 and TRBJ2-2; TRBD2 matches 14 bases. Germline CDR1 is ENHRY and CDR2 is SYGVKD. Losses at the gene ends were 10 bases for V and 6 bases for J; bases not matched to a gene: 10. The CDR3 has 16 amino acids. CDR3 bases: TGTGCCAGCAGACTGGGGACTAGCGGGAGTCCCGGGGAGCTGTTTTTT. The encoded protein is CASRLGTSGSPGELFF.